The TCR beta chain described here comes from a study of T cell repertoires in cytomegalovirus infection. A few counts support this clonotype. From the reads, TCRdb called clonotypes with MiXCR, one entry per CDR3 protein. The data hold 310,000 or so distinct CDR3 sequences, with around a sixth observed a single time. The V and J ends lost 4 bases and 6 bases respectively, with 9 bases between them. The germline V gene encodes CDR1 SQVTM and CDR2 ANQGSEA. The CDR3 is 11 residues long. The specimen sequenced was PBMCs. The origin of this receptor is a human donor in good health (CMV status not recorded). Some clones in this sample may be carry-over from other donors' samples. The chain links TRBV29-1 to TRBJ1-2; possibly TRBD1 for D (5 bases). For the CDR3, the DNA is TGCAGCGTTGGGCAGGGTAATGGCTACACCTTC. Its translation is CSVGQGNGYTF.